What follows are 26 T cell receptor beta chains derived from one specimen sequenced in a study of technical replicates of blood from several donors. Profiling relied on immunoSEQ multiplex PCR, and the TCRdb table lists in-frame clones only, not all of them. Of tens of thousands of clones listed, around nine tenths were seen once; the top ten hold approximately 4%. The sequencing sample was made of PBMCs. These receptors came from a human donor in good health. Some clones in this sample may be carry-over from other donors' samples.

Written as DNA, the CDR3 is TGTGCCAGCAGCTTGGTGTCGGGATTGTCCTACAATGAGCAGTTCTTC. Its protein product is CASSLVSGLSYNEQFF. The chain employs TRBV5-4 and TRBJ2-1; D possibly corresponds to TRBD2 (5 bases). This CDR3 comprises 16 residues. CDR1 SGHNT and CDR2 YYREEE come from the germline V gene (reference sequence). Trimming removed 0 bases from V and 1 base from J, with 11 bases in between.

The chain joins TRBV7-8 to TRBJ2-7; tentative D call: TRBD2 (6 bases). Germline V gives CDR1 SGHVS, CDR2 FQNEAQ. The CDR3 loop spans 16 amino acids. Between the trimmed V and J ends, which lost 1 base and 2 bases, there was a span of 15 bases. The CDR3 region is CASSLGAGRAPYEQYF. The CDR3 bases are TGTGCCAGCAGCTTAGGGGCCGGGAGAGCGCCCTACGAGCAGTACTTC.

The V gene is TRBV20-1, the J gene TRBJ2-7; D remains ambiguous. This CDR3 comprises 11 residues. CDR1 and CDR2 (germline): DFQATT, SNEGSKA (reference sequence). The V and J ends lost 0 bases and 4 bases respectively, with 4 bases between them. CDR3 region: CSARDQYEQYF. DNA for the CDR3: TGCAGTGCTAGAGATCAATACGAGCAGTACTTC.

This clone appeared once. V usage is TRBV7-2 and J usage is TRBJ1-1, with D possibly being TRBD1 (5 bases). Germline CDR1 SGHTA, CDR2 FQGNSA. The CDR3 extends over 16 amino acids. V lost 1 base to trimming and J lost 3 bases, with 15 bases between them. The CDR3 nucleotides are TGTGCCAGCAGCTTAGTACCGGGGGATGGAGACACTGAAGCTTTCTTT. Amino acids: CASSLVPGDGDTEAFF.

The chain joins TRBV6-5 to TRBJ1-4; unclear D gene. Looked up from germline, CDR1 is MNHEY and CDR2 is SVGAGI. The length of the CDR3 is 13 residues. The V end lost 6 bases, the J end lost 7 bases, and 12 bases lay between the germline ends. CDR3 DNA sequence: TGTGCCAGCAGCCGACTAAACGGTGAAAAACTGTTTTTT. It specifies CASSRLNGEKLFF.

This clone is a singleton in its sample. V and J are TRBV4-2 and TRBJ2-3, with a tentative D call TRBD2 (5 bases). Trimming took 0 bases from V and 3 from J, leaving 7 bases between them. The germline V gene has CDR1 LGHNA and CDR2 YNFKEQ. CDR3 length equals 14 residues. In DNA, the CDR3 is TGTGCCAGCAGCCAAGAGAGGGCTACAGATACGCAGTATTTT. Its protein is CASSQERATDTQYF.

This sequence joins TRBV9 and TRBJ2-1; 13 nucleotides agree with TRBD2. Per the germline V gene, CDR1 is SGDLS and CDR2 is YYNGEE. The length of the CDR3 is 20 residues. After removal of 0 bases from V and 0 bases from J, the junction contained 9 bases not matched to a gene. As DNA, the CDR3 is TGTGCCAGCAGCGTAGCTGGGGGGACTAGCGGGGATTTCTCCTACAATGAGCAGTTCTTC. It codes for CASSVAGGTSGDFSYNEQFF.

V and J are TRBV7-2 and TRBJ1-2, with TRBD1 as a possible D gene (5 bases). V was pared by 4 bases and J by 8 bases, with 11 bases between. CDR1 is SGHTA and CDR2 is FQGNSA in the germline V gene. CDR3 length equals 12 residues. The CDR3 region has the DNA TGTGCCAGCAGCTCCCGCGGGGGAGGCTACACCTTC. It codes for CASSSRGGGYTF.

Turning to this clone: At one end, the junction sequence differs from germline, possibly due to a read error. The rearrangement links TRBV30 to TRBJ1-1; 7 bases line up with TRBD1. The CDR3 sequence is 11 residues long. Looked up from germline, CDR1 is GTSNPN and CDR2 is SVGIG (reference sequence). This CDR3 is CARRGPTEAFF. CDR3 coding DNA: TGTGCCAGGAGGGGGCCCACTGAAGCTTTCTTT.

The J gene is TRBJ2-3, the V gene TRBV15; D unresolved. From germline, CDR1 is LNHNV and CDR2 YYDKDF (reference sequence). The CDR3 covers 16 residues. Between the trimmed V and J ends, which lost 4 bases and 0 bases, there was a span of 14 bases. CDR3 in DNA: TGTGCCACCAGCACCCGACTCAACCCTAGCACAGATACGCAGTATTTT. It specifies CATSTRLNPSTDTQYF.

V and J are TRBV2 and TRBJ2-7, with a possible D match to TRBD1 (6 bases). Germline assignment: CDR1 SNHLY and CDR2 FYNNEI. V shed 4 bases and J shed 5 bases, with 15 bases lying between them. This CDR3 region has 14 residues. The CDR3 DNA follows: TGTGCCAGCAGTGTCAGGCGCAGGGGAGACGAGCAGTACTTC. Translating it yields CASSVRRRGDEQYF.

This chain uses TRBV7-2 with TRBJ2-3; 10 positions match TRBD2. Germline assignment: CDR1 SGHTA and CDR2 FQGNSA. The CDR3 loop spans 16 amino acids. The trim removed 3 bases at V and 6 bases at J, leaving 9 bases unmatched. CDR3 amino acids: CASSFRLAGPMDTQYF. The CDR3 DNA is TGTGCCAGCAGCTTTCGACTAGCGGGCCCGATGGATACGCAGTATTTT. Filled out from reference TRBV7-2 and TRBJ2-3, the complete variable domain reads GAGVSQSPSNKVTEKGKDVELRCDPISGHTALYWYRQSLGQGLEFLIYFQGNSAPDKSGLPSDRFSAERTGGSVSTLTIQRTQQEDSAVYLCASSFRLAGPMDTQYFGPGTRLTVL.

The V and J genes are TRBV5-6 and TRBJ2-5; the D gene is possibly TRBD2 (5 bases). Trimming cost V 0 bases and J 5 bases, with 11 bases left between them. The germline gives CDR1 SGHDT, CDR2 YYEEEE. The CDR3 is made up of 14 amino acids. CDR3 DNA: TGTGCCAGCAGCTTGGCCGGGGTCCAGGAGACCCAGTACTTC. Its protein is CASSLAGVQETQYF.

The V and J genes are TRBV4-3 and TRBJ2-3, with 7 nucleotides matching TRBD2. Germline V CDR1 and CDR2: LGHNA, YSLEER. J lost 3 bases, V lost 4 bases, and 7 bases had no gene match. The CDR3 extends over 15 amino acids. CDR3 bases: TGCGCCAGCAGCCTCCTGGGGGAGGGTACAGATACGCAGTATTTT. It yields the protein CASSLLGEGTDTQYF.

This chain uses TRBV6-5 with TRBJ2-3; D might be TRBD2 (5 bases). The V gene's germline CDR1 is MNHEY and CDR2 SVGAGI. This CDR3 is built from 15 residues. The V gene lost 6 bases and the J gene lost 4 bases, with 17 bases spanning the gap. Here the CDR3 reads CASSPRVGVPDTQYF. The CDR3 DNA reads as TGTGCCAGCAGCCCCCGAGTGGGAGTCCCAGATACGCAGTATTTT.

The gene calls are TRBV6-1 and TRBJ1-5, with TRBD1 matching over 8 bases. V lost 4 bases and J lost 7; bases outside the gene matches: 9. CDR1 is MNHNS, CDR2 SASEGT, per germline. The CDR3 sequence is 15 residues long. The CDR3 here is CASSGAGGAGQPQHF. The CDR3 DNA follows: TGTGCCAGCAGTGGCGCAGGGGGCGCGGGACAGCCCCAGCATTTT.

This chain's CDR3 is CASSHKTSEQYF. The CDR3 DNA reads TGTGCCAGCAGCCATAAGACTTCAGAGCAGTACTTC. J is TRBJ2-7 and V is TRBV7-2; no firm D call. Per germline, CDR1 SGHTA and CDR2 FQGNSA. The CDR3 spans 12 residues. V lost 5 bases and J 7 bases, leaving 12 bases between the germline ends.

The chain links TRBV6-4 to TRBJ2-1; maybe TRBD2 (6 bases). The germline V gene encodes CDR1 MRHNA and CDR2 SNTAGT. This CDR3 contains 15 residues. The V end was cut by 3 bases, the J end by 8 bases, with 17 bases between. CDR3 in amino acids: CASSEGQAGGDEQFF. CDR3 bases: TGTGCCAGCAGTGAAGGGCAGGCCGGCGGGGATGAGCAGTTCTTC.

This clone has only one observation. V and J are TRBV5-1 and TRBJ1-5; D gene uncertain. Germline lookup yields CDR1 SGHRS and CDR2 YFSETQ. Trimming pared 3 bases from V and 2 bases from J, leaving 9 bases between. The CDR3 is made up of 14 amino acids. The CDR3 region has the DNA TGCGCCAGCAGCTCGGACGGGGGCAATCAGCCCCAGCATTTT. Its translation is CASSSDGGNQPQHF.

This chain uses TRBV6-4 with TRBJ1-2; possible D gene TRBD1, 6 bases. Germline loops: CDR1 MRHNA, CDR2 SNTAGT. V was shortened by 11 bases and J by 3 bases, with 10 bases between the two germline ends. CDR3 length equals 11 residues. DNA for the CDR3: TGTGCCCCACAGGGCTACTATGGCTACACCTTC. It encodes CAPQGYYGYTF.

The V and J genes are TRBV30 and TRBJ2-7, with TRBD2 identical over 8 bases. From germline, CDR1 is GTSNPN and CDR2 SVGIG (reference sequence). Germline trimming cut 3 bases from V and 6 bases from J; bases unmatched to any gene: 4. This CDR3 is built from 12 residues. CDR3 sequence reads: CAWRIGTSEQYF. Here the CDR3 DNA reads TGTGCCTGGAGGATAGGGACTAGCGAGCAGTACTTC.

The chain carries TRBV2 and TRBJ2-5, with 7 bases identical to TRBD1. The length of the CDR3 is 12 residues. The germline V gene encodes CDR1 SNHLY and CDR2 FYNNEI. The V gene end was trimmed by 6 bases and the J gene end by 14 bases; junction bases not matched to a gene: 12. The CDR3 sequence is CASRTSTGPEYF. The CDR3 DNA reads as TGTGCCAGCAGAACCTCGACAGGGCCGGAATACTTC.

The rearrangement joins TRBV4-3 to TRBJ2-1; D gene uncertain. The ends were cut back, 0 bases at V and 5 bases at J, with 5 bases in the middle. Germline V CDR1 and CDR2: LGHNA, YSLEER. The CDR3 covers 13 residues. In nucleotides, the CDR3 is TGCGCCAGCAGCCAAGAGGGCAACAATGAGCAGTTCTTC. As protein: CASSQEGNNEQFF.

The chain uses TRBV5-1 and TRBJ2-3, with 8 bases aligning to TRBD2. V lost 0 bases, J lost 4 bases, and 7 bases stayed unmatched. Germline CDR1 SGHRS, CDR2 YFSETQ. The CDR3 sequence is 16 residues long. The CDR3 is CASSLDGGGQADTQYF. In DNA, the CDR3 is TGCGCCAGCAGCTTGGACGGCGGGGGGCAGGCAGATACGCAGTATTTT.

V gene TRBV5-4 combines with J gene TRBJ2-5, with 7 nucleotides matching TRBD1. The CDR3 covers 14 residues. Germline V lookup: CDR1 SGHNT, CDR2 YYREEE (reference sequence). V lost 2 bases and J lost 1; bases outside the gene matches: 2. The CDR3 nucleotides read TGTGCCAGCAGCTTTGGACAGGTCCAAGAGACCCAGTACTTC. Translating gives CASSFGQVQETQYF.

This clone was seen a single time. The rearrangement uses TRBV9 and TRBJ1-5; no clear D. Trimming stripped 2 bases from V and 6 bases from J, with 15 bases between. The CDR3 is made up of 15 amino acids. CDR1 is SGDLS and CDR2 is YYNGEE in the germline V gene. The CDR3 nucleotides read TGTGCCAGCAGCGTGGAGGGATTCGGAGGTCAGCCCCAGCATTTT. Protein: CASSVEGFGGQPQHF. Variable domain in full (rest from reference TRBV9 and TRBJ1-5): DSGVTQTPKHLITATGQRVTLRCSPRSGDLSVYWYQQSLDQGLQFLIQYYNGEERAKGNILERFSAQQFPDLHSELNLSSLELGDSALYFCASSVEGFGGQPQHFGDGTRLSIL.